The 7 T cell receptor beta chains below were found in one sample sequenced in a study of fetal regulatory T cell absence and autoimmunity. Measured with immunoSEQ multiplex PCR; TCRdb has only the in-frame clones, and not every one. The table shows more than 90,000 clones, with 55% to 75% occurring only once. Sequencing used pancreas tissue. All receptors come from a male donor with IPEX syndrome.

The chain links TRBV4-2 to TRBJ2-7; possible D gene TRBD2, 5 bases. The CDR3 extends over 16 amino acids. CDR1 and CDR2 (germline): LGHNA, YNFKEQ. Trimming shortened V by 2 bases and J by 2 bases, and 16 bases separated the two germline ends. The CDR3 DNA reads as TGTGCCAGCAGCCAAAAGGGAGCCATCCAGGCCTACGAGCAGTACTTC. Amino acids: CASSQKGAIQAYEQYF.

This chain uses TRBV27 with TRBJ2-2; 11 positions agree with TRBD2. The germline gives CDR1 MNHEY, CDR2 SMNVEV (reference sequence). This CDR3 spans 16 amino acids. The V gene end was trimmed by 3 bases and the J gene end by 6 bases; junction bases not matched to a gene: 6. CDR3 protein: CASSFWLAGGSGELFF. The CDR3 region has the DNA TGTGCCAGCAGTTTCTGGCTAGCGGGAGGCTCCGGGGAGCTGTTTTTT.

The genes are TRBV30 and TRBJ2-1; 7 nucleotides agree with TRBD1. The CDR3 extends over 16 amino acids. Germline V gene lookup returns CDR1 GTSNPN and CDR2 SVGIG (reference sequence). Trimming at V came to 2 bases and at J to 5 bases, leaving 12 bases not matched to a gene. The CDR3 bases are TGTGCCTGGAGTTCCTCCCGAAGACAGGGCAACAATGAGCAGTTCTTC. Protein: CAWSSSRRQGNNEQFF.

The chain is built from TRBV18 and TRBJ1-2; D possibly corresponds to TRBD1 (6 bases). The germline V and J ends were trimmed by 5 bases and 5 bases, with 18 bases remaining between them. The CDR3 is 15 residues long. The germline CDR1 and CDR2 sequences are KGHSH and LQKENI. Here the CDR3 DNA reads TGTGCCAGCTCAAGTCAGTCACAGGGAGCGTATGGCTACACCTTC. It translates to CASSSQSQGAYGYTF.

The genes are TRBV19 and TRBJ1-3; 8 positions agree with TRBD1. After removal of 5 bases from V and 0 bases from J, the junction contained 3 bases not matched to a gene. This CDR3 is built from 15 residues. Looked up from germline, CDR1 is LNHDA and CDR2 is SQIVND (reference sequence). The CDR3 DNA is TGTGCCAGTAGTCGGGACAGGTCCTCTGGAAACACCATATATTTT. Translation: CASSRDRSSGNTIYF.

Only a few counts were recorded for this clone. A junction end diverges from the germline sequence, so it may reflect a read error. The V gene is TRBV6-6, the J gene TRBJ2-1; TRBD2 aligns across 7 bases. The germline V gene has CDR1 MNHNY and CDR2 SVGAGI (reference sequence). The CDR3 covers 16 residues. The DNA for the CDR3 is TGTGCCAGCAGTTCCACCGTAGCGGGTTCCTTCAATGAGCAGTTCTTC. It specifies CASSSTVAGSFNEQFF.

The V call is TRBV2, the J call TRBJ2-7; a weak D match, TRBD1 (5 bases). The germline gives CDR1 SNHLY, CDR2 FYNNEI. This CDR3 is built from 13 residues. V was clipped by 4 bases and J by 2 bases, with 9 bases between them. CDR3 sequence: CASSGTQAYEQYF. DNA of the CDR3: TGTGCCAGCAGTGGGACACAGGCCTACGAGCAGTACTTC.